This TCR beta chain was observed in a study of T cells in Graves' hyperthyroidism and ophthalmopathy. The CDR3 is 15 residues long. Trimming cost V 4 bases and J 5 bases, with 15 bases left between them. The germline CDR1 and CDR2 sequences are SGHNT and YENEEA. RNA transcripts provided the source from which TCR beta CDR3 regions were amplified. The HTBI set primed first-round TCR CDR3 RT-PCR. TCRdb fed the multiplex PCR reads into MiXCR, producing one record per CDR3 protein. The table records a few hundred thousand distinct CDR3 sequences, around 42% of them present only once. Input material: peripheral blood or thyroid tissue (not recorded which). This chain links TRBV11-3 with TRBJ2-1; D gene unclear. This receptor was obtained from a woman aged 18-35 years with Graves' hyperthyroidism. CDR3 region: CASSSFLESHNEQFF. Here the CDR3 DNA reads TGTGCCAGCAGCTCCTTTTTGGAGTCTCACAATGAGCAGTTCTTC.